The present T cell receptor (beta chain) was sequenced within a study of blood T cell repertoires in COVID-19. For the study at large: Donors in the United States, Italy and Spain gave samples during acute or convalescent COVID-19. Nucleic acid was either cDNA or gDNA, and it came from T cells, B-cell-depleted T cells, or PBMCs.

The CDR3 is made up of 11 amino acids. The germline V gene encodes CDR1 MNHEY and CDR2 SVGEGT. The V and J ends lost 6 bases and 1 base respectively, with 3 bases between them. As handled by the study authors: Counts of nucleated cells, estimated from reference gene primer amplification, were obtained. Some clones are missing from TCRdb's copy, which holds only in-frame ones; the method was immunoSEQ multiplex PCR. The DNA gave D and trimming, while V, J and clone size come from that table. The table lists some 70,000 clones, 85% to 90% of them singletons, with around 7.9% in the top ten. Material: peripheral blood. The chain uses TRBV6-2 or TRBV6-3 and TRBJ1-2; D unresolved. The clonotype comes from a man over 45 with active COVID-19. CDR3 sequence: CASSYNYGYTF. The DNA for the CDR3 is TGTGCCAGCAGCTATAACTATGGCTACACCTTC.